The source of this TCR beta chain is a study of blood T cell repertoires in COVID-19. Study summary: COVID-19 samples collected from the United States, Italy and Spain covered acute and convalescent phases. Nucleic acid was either cDNA or gDNA, and it came from T cells, B-cell-depleted T cells, or PBMCs.

This CDR3 contains 18 residues. V shed 2 bases and J 0 bases; nucleotides not matched to a gene: 6. CDR1 is SGHDN and CDR2 is FVKESK in the germline V gene. In the original analysis: Nucleated cell number was recorded as an estimate derived from reference gene primer amplification. Repertoires were generated with immunoSEQ multiplex PCR, while TCRdb's copy carries only in-frame clones and drops some. The D gene and trimming were derived from the DNA, and the V and J assignments and clone size from that table. The repertoire includes 81,000 or so clones, about 85% of them detected once, and about 11% sits in the top ten.

The chain combines TRBV14 with TRBJ2-6, with TRBD1 identical over 8 bases. This TCR was recovered from a woman aged 70-85 years with active or convalescent COVID-19. The source material was peripheral blood. CDR3 nucleotides: TGTGCCAGCAGCCAACCGGGACAGGTTATCTCTGGGGCCAACGTCCTGACTTTC. Protein sequence: CASSQPGQVISGANVLTF.